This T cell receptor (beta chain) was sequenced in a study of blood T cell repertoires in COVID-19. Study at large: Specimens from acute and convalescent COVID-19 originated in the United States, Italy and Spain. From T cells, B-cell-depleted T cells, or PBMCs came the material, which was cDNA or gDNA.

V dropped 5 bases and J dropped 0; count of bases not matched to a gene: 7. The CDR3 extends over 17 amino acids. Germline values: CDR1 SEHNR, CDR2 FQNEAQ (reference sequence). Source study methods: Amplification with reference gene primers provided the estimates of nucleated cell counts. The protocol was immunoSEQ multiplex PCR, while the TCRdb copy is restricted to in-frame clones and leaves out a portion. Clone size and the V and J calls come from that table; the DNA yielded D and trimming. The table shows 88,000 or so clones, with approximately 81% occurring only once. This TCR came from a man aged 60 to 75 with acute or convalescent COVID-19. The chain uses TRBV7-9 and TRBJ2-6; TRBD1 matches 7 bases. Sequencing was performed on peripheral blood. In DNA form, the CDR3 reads TGTGCCAGCAGCCAGACAGGGAGAAGCTCTGGGGCCAACGTCCTGACTTTC. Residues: CASSQTGRSSGANVLTF.